Listed here are 28 T cell receptor beta chains from one sample, sequenced in a study of blood T cell repertoires in COVID-19. The assay was immunoSEQ multiplex PCR, and TCRdb's table has in-frame clones only and misses some. The table has a few hundred thousand clones, 88% seen once; the top ten hold less than 5%. The material sequenced was peripheral blood. Receptors originate from a man aged 60 to 75 who had recovered from COVID-19.

The chain carries TRBV6-5 and TRBJ2-1; possible D gene TRBD1, 6 bases. The CDR3 spans 15 residues. Germline V gene sequence: CDR1 MNHEY, CDR2 SVGAGI. With 5 bases removed from V and 4 bases from J, the gap between germline ends came to 15 bases. The CDR3 sequence is CASSLRGVGYNEQFF. The CDR3 DNA is TGTGCCAGCAGTCTCAGGGGAGTCGGATACAATGAGCAGTTCTTC.

The V call is TRBV6-6, the J call TRBJ1-1, with D unclear. The CDR3 covers 14 residues. Germline loops: CDR1 MNHNY, CDR2 SVGAGI (reference sequence). Trimming left V 8 bases short and J 6 bases short, with 19 bases between. As DNA, the CDR3 is TGTGCCAGCCACCTTCAACCCCCGGAGTCTGAAGCTTTCTTT. Protein sequence: CASHLQPPESEAFF.

This sequence joins TRBV27 and TRBJ2-7, with D perhaps TRBD1 (7 bases). V lost 3 bases and J 3 bases, leaving 24 bases between the germline ends. This CDR3 comprises 18 residues. The germline V gene encodes CDR1 MNHEY and CDR2 SMNVEV (reference sequence). CDR3 in DNA: TGTGCCAGCAGTTTTGGGAGGCCAAAGGGGGCGGCGGACTACGAGCAGTACTTC. Translated: CASSFGRPKGAADYEQYF.

The chain links TRBV6-5 to TRBJ1-6, with 8 bases lining up with TRBD1. This CDR3 contains 14 residues. Trimming cost V 5 bases and J 9 bases; bases outside gene matches: 6. Germline CDR1 MNHEY, CDR2 SVGAGI. The CDR3 DNA reads TGTGCCAGCAGTCTGGGGACAGGTGGTTCACCCCTCCACTTT. Amino acid sequence: CASSLGTGGSPLHF.

The sample holds one count of this clone. The chain links TRBV19 to TRBJ2-7; 8 nucleotides match TRBD1. Trimming removed 5 bases from V and 1 base from J; junction bases left unmatched: 7. The CDR3 is 15 amino acids. Germline V lookup: CDR1 LNHDA, CDR2 SQIVND (reference sequence). CDR3: CASSPRGQGSYEQYF. CDR3 coding DNA: TGTGCCAGTAGTCCCCGAGGACAGGGTTCCTACGAGCAGTACTTC.

The chain has TRBV5-4 and TRBJ2-3; possibly TRBD1 for D (5 bases). Germline V gene data show CDR1 as SGHNT and CDR2 as YYREEE (reference sequence). Deletions cut 1 base from V and 6 bases from J, with 9 bases between. The CDR3 is 13 amino acids. CDR3 DNA: TGTGCCAGCAGCTTGACCCAGGGTGATACGCAGTATTTT. Its translation: CASSLTQGDTQYF.

This chain connects TRBV9 to TRBJ2-1; TRBD2 might be the D (6 bases). This CDR3 region has 15 residues. CDR1 is SGDLS, CDR2 YYNGEE, per germline. With 3 bases removed from V and 3 bases from J, the gap between germline ends came to 13 bases. As DNA, the CDR3 is TGTGCCAGCAGCGCCGCCGGGACTGGCTACAATGAGCAGTTCTTC. It translates to CASSAAGTGYNEQFF.

The chain recombines TRBV9 with TRBJ1-2; a possible D gene is TRBD1 (6 bases). Trimming took off 1 base at V and 5 bases at J, with 24 bases between the two ends. The CDR3 sequence is 18 residues long. Germline values: CDR1 SGDLS, CDR2 YYNGEE. The CDR3 DNA reads as TGTGCCAGCAGCGTACCCACGGGAGGGGACAATCAAATGTATGGCTACACCTTC. Translated: CASSVPTGGDNQMYGYTF.

This chain links TRBV6-5 with TRBJ1-2; D remains unclear. CDR1 and CDR2 (germline): MNHEY, SVGAGI. Trimming shortened V by 2 bases and J by 8 bases, and 12 bases separated the two germline ends. The CDR3 is 13 amino acids. The CDR3 reads CASSYLGRRGYTF. The CDR3 coding sequence is TGTGCCAGCAGTTACCTGGGAAGGAGGGGCTACACCTTC.

CDR3 bases: TGTGCCAGCAGCGCCCCGGACAGGGGAGTTTTGAATGAGCAGTTCTTC. This encodes CASSAPDRGVLNEQFF. The genes are TRBV9 and TRBJ2-1, with 9 bases lining up with TRBD1. Germline V gives CDR1 SGDLS, CDR2 YYNGEE. The V and J ends lost 3 bases and 7 bases, in that order; junction bases with no gene match: 11. The CDR3 runs 16 residues.

The chain employs TRBV18 and TRBJ1-3, with a possible D match to TRBD1 (5 bases). The germline CDR1 and CDR2 sequences are KGHSH and LQKENI. This CDR3 spans 15 amino acids. Trimming took off 5 bases at V and 0 bases at J, with 11 bases between the two ends. CDR3 loop: CASSVGGSSGNTIYF. DNA of the CDR3: TGTGCCAGCTCAGTCGGGGGGAGCTCTGGAAACACCATATATTTT.

The gene calls are TRBV9 and TRBJ2-7, with D maybe TRBD1 (6 bases). The V gene lost 1 base and the J gene lost 2 bases, with 16 bases spanning the gap. In germline, CDR1 is SGDLS, CDR2 YYNGEE. The CDR3 is made up of 16 amino acids. The CDR3 sequence is CASSVSSVGGAYEQYF. For the CDR3, the DNA is TGTGCCAGCAGCGTATCATCGGTAGGGGGTGCCTACGAGCAGTACTTC.

As regards this clone: One end of the junction is discordant with germline, which a read error may explain. The chain uses TRBV7-7 and TRBJ2-1, with D possibly TRBD1 on 7 matching bases. The CDR3 spans 13 residues. From germline, CDR1 is SSHAT and CDR2 FNYEAQ (reference sequence). The CDR3 loop reads CASSLGGGSEQFF. CDR3 DNA: TGTGCTAGCAGCTTAGGAGGGGGCAGTGAGCAGTTCTTC.

A single count supports this clone. CDR3 loop: CAISPTGSTEAFF. DNA of the CDR3: TGTGCCATCAGCCCCACAGGGAGCACTGAAGCTTTCTTT. The rearrangement uses TRBV10-3 and TRBJ1-1; the D gene is possibly TRBD1 (6 bases). Trimming took off 6 bases at V and 4 bases at J, with 12 bases between the two ends. Germline V gives CDR1 ENHRY, CDR2 SYGVKD. The CDR3 is made up of 13 amino acids.

The chain employs TRBV10-2 and TRBJ1-2, with D hard to call. CDR1 WSHSY and CDR2 SAAADI come from the germline V gene. Trimming shortened V by 3 bases and J by 4 bases, and 6 bases separated the two germline ends. This CDR3 region has 12 residues. The CDR3 region is CASSDGTYGYTF. Written as DNA, the CDR3 is TGCGCCAGCAGTGATGGCACCTATGGCTACACCTTC.

V and J are TRBV3-1 (or the pseudogene TRBV3-2) and TRBJ2-3, with TRBD2 identical over 14 bases. Germline values: CDR1 LGHDT, CDR2 YNNKEL (reference sequence). The CDR3 has 19 amino acids. Unmatched junction bases numbered 8, after V lost 3 bases and J lost 0 bases. In DNA form, the CDR3 reads TGTGCCAGCAGCCAGGGGACTAGCGGGGGCCCCGGGAGCACAGATACGCAGTATTTT. This encodes CASSQGTSGGPGSTDTQYF.

This clone has just a few counts. The chain links TRBV10-3 to TRBJ1-5; TRBD1 matches at 7 bases. Germline V gene data show CDR1 as ENHRY and CDR2 as SYGVKD. V trimming: 3 bases; J trimming: 4 bases; junction bases outside the gene matches: 6. The CDR3 is made up of 15 amino acids. The CDR3 spells CAISDQQGINQPQHF. DNA for the CDR3: TGTGCCATCAGTGACCAACAGGGGATTAATCAGCCCCAGCATTTT.

J is TRBJ1-3 and V is TRBV5-1, with D unresolved. Per the germline V gene, CDR1 is SGHRS and CDR2 is YFSETQ. The CDR3 is 15 residues long. With 0 bases removed from V and 1 base from J, the gap between germline ends came to 8 bases. As DNA, the CDR3 is TGCGCCAGCAGCTTGGGCCCCCTATCTGGAAACACCATATATTTT. Translation gives CASSLGPLSGNTIYF.

The chain couples TRBV18 to TRBJ2-7; 7 nucleotides line up with TRBD1. V shed 7 bases and J 6 bases; nucleotides not matched to a gene: 6. This CDR3 spans 12 amino acids. The V gene's germline CDR1 is KGHSH and CDR2 LQKENI. The CDR3 is CASFDAGGEQYF. The CDR3 coding sequence is TGTGCCAGCTTTGACGCAGGGGGCGAGCAGTACTTC.

The rearrangement links TRBV7-2 to TRBJ2-3; possibly TRBD1 for D (6 bases). This CDR3 region has 15 residues. The germline V and J ends were trimmed by 5 bases and 4 bases, with 16 bases remaining between them. Germline loops: CDR1 SGHTA, CDR2 FQGNSA. In nucleotides, the CDR3 is TGTGCCAGCAGCCTAAGGACAGAAAGGGCAGATACGCAGTATTTT. Amino acids: CASSLRTERADTQYF. Full variable domain (rest looked up from reference TRBV7-2 and TRBJ2-3): GAGVSQSPSNKVTEKGKDVELRCDPISGHTALYWYRQSLGQGLEFLIYFQGNSAPDKSGLPSDRFSAERTGGSVSTLTIQRTQQEDSAVYLCASSLRTERADTQYFGPGTRLTVL.

The chain combines TRBV5-1 with TRBJ2-5, with a possible D match to TRBD1 (6 bases). Germline V gene sequence: CDR1 SGHRS, CDR2 YFSETQ. V was trimmed by 0 bases and J by 5 bases, leaving 17 bases between them. The CDR3 covers 16 residues. CDR3 protein: CASSLDIALGGETQYF. The DNA for the CDR3 is TGCGCCAGCAGCTTGGACATTGCTTTAGGGGGTGAGACCCAGTACTTC.

V usage is TRBV12-5 and J usage is TRBJ2-2, with 8 bases identical to TRBD2. Germline V gene sequence: CDR1 LGHNT, CDR2 FRNRAP. The length of the CDR3 is 15 residues. The V and J ends lost 3 bases and 7 bases, in that order; junction bases with no gene match: 7. Here the CDR3 reads CASGFSGGLNGELFF. The DNA of the CDR3 is TGTGCTAGTGGTTTCTCGGGGGGGCTTAACGGGGAGCTGTTTTTT.

This CDR3 reads CASSIAEGTGNTIYF. DNA for the CDR3: TGTGCCAGTAGTATAGCGGAGGGTACTGGAAACACCATATATTTT. V and J are TRBV19 and TRBJ1-3, with D unclear. Trimming pared 1 base from V and 2 bases from J, leaving 9 bases between. Germline V gene data show CDR1 as LNHDA and CDR2 as SQIVND (reference sequence). The CDR3 has 15 residues.

This clone came up once. This chain connects TRBV27 to TRBJ2-2; perhaps TRBD1 as D (6 bases). The CDR3 contains 17 residues. Trimming stripped 5 bases from V and 7 bases from J, with 23 bases between. In germline, CDR1 is MNHEY, CDR2 SMNVEV (reference sequence). The chain's CDR3 is CASSDPRGPQTLGELFF. The CDR3 DNA follows: TGTGCCAGCAGTGACCCCAGGGGCCCTCAGACACTCGGGGAGCTGTTTTTT.

CDR3 amino acids: CASSPRTGGGFNEQYF. The CDR3 region has the DNA TGTGCCAGCAGCCCCCGGACAGGGGGAGGGTTCAACGAGCAGTACTTC. The V call is TRBV7-9, the J call TRBJ2-7; 10 positions agree with TRBD1. Germline V CDR1 and CDR2: SEHNR, FQNEAQ (reference sequence). The V gene end was trimmed by 5 bases and the J gene end by 5 bases; junction bases not matched to a gene: 12. This CDR3 spans 16 amino acids.

J is TRBJ2-1 and V is TRBV18; 8 bases line up with TRBD2. J was trimmed by 0 bases and V by 5 bases; bases with no gene match: 6. In germline, CDR1 is KGHSH, CDR2 LQKENI. The CDR3 has 16 amino acids. CDR3 residues: CASSTKRGNSYNEQFF. DNA of the CDR3: TGTGCCAGCTCAACAAAGCGGGGGAACTCCTACAATGAGCAGTTCTTC.

CDR3 DNA: TGTGCCAGCAGGCCATTCTCCGGGACAGGCGCCGTAAAACTGTTTTTT. Protein sequence: CASRPFSGTGAVKLFF. V is TRBV2 and J is TRBJ1-4, with TRBD1 identical over 8 bases. This CDR3 contains 16 residues. CDR1 SNHLY and CDR2 FYNNEI come from the germline V gene. V shed 6 bases and J 10 bases; nucleotides not matched to a gene: 16.

V gene TRBV5-8 combines with J gene TRBJ2-7; D perhaps matches TRBD2 (5 bases). This CDR3 contains 15 residues. Trimming removed 4 bases at V and 4 bases at J, with 18 bases between. The germline V gene encodes CDR1 SGHTS and CDR2 YDEGEE. The CDR3 DNA is TGTGCCAGCAGCCGGGGATTTAGGGTTGGTTACGAGCAGTACTTC. Amino acids: CASSRGFRVGYEQYF.